A selection of T cell receptor beta chains follows, all from one sample in a study of blood T cell repertoires in COVID-19. Repertoires were generated with immunoSEQ multiplex PCR, while TCRdb's copy carries only in-frame clones and drops some. The repertoire has a few hundred thousand clones, 88% of them found once; the top ten carry around 2%. The source material was PBMCs or T cells enriched from blood (not recorded which). The receptor set was obtained from a woman between 55 and 75 years old in a cohort exposed to, infected with or recovered from COVID-19 (not recorded which). Each CDR3 is given with its conserved first and last residue. Fields, in order: CDR3 protein, D gene, V gene, J gene. The D gene is left open where the match is weak.

CDR3 protein: CATSERTQAMSSYNSPLHF
D gene: .
V gene: TRBV24-1
J gene: TRBJ1-6

CDR3 protein: CATQGVGISYNEQFF
D gene: TRBD1
V gene: TRBV24-1
J gene: TRBJ2-1

CDR3 protein: CASSLGGYGKSAYEQYF
D gene: .
V gene: TRBV28
J gene: TRBJ2-7

CDR3 protein: CASSGPPSGRAGGSLNEQFF
D gene: TRBD2
V gene: TRBV6-1
J gene: TRBJ2-1

CDR3 protein: CASSPRLAGSSYNEQFF
D gene: TRBD2
V gene: TRBV7-6
J gene: TRBJ2-1

CDR3 protein: CASSPGLAVSYEQYF
D gene: TRBD2
V gene: TRBV6-2/TRBV6-3
J gene: TRBJ2-7

CDR3 protein: CASSPGTGNQPQHF
D gene: TRBD1
V gene: TRBV28
J gene: TRBJ1-5

CDR3 protein: CASSGQSRTATNYGYTF
D gene: .
V gene: TRBV6-1
J gene: TRBJ1-2

CDR3 protein: CASSLSPFSGSEQYF
D gene: .
V gene: TRBV28
J gene: TRBJ2-7

CDR3 protein: CASSWDRALENTEAFF
D gene: TRBD1
V gene: TRBV5-1
J gene: TRBJ1-1

CDR3 protein: CAITPGTGGNQPQHF
D gene: TRBD1
V gene: TRBV28
J gene: TRBJ1-5

CDR3 protein: CASRPLAGQKNIQYF
D gene: TRBD2
V gene: TRBV7-2
J gene: TRBJ2-4

CDR3 protein: CASRDWPSRYEQYF
D gene: .
V gene: TRBV2
J gene: TRBJ2-7

CDR3 protein: CASRTPGQGDYTF
D gene: TRBD1
V gene: TRBV28
J gene: TRBJ1-2

CDR3 protein: CASSPGTSGTDTQYF
D gene: TRBD2
V gene: TRBV18
J gene: TRBJ2-3

CDR3 protein: CSASVLGGEAYNSPLHF
D gene: .
V gene: TRBV20-1
J gene: TRBJ1-6

CDR3 protein: CASHPQGRNSPLHF
D gene: .
V gene: TRBV27
J gene: TRBJ1-6

CDR3 protein: CASSLTIGTGGYEQYF
D gene: TRBD1
V gene: TRBV28
J gene: TRBJ2-7

CDR3 protein: CASSSTATGDYGYTF
D gene: TRBD1
V gene: TRBV5-1
J gene: TRBJ1-2

CDR3 protein: CASSYSLGTSGGNNEQFF
D gene: TRBD2
V gene: TRBV7-2
J gene: TRBJ2-1

CDR3 protein: CASTKASGSYNEQFF
D gene: TRBD2
V gene: TRBV2
J gene: TRBJ2-1

CDR3 protein: CASSRGAGGYGYTF
D gene: .
V gene: TRBV14
J gene: TRBJ1-2

CDR3 protein: CASSLVTGNGYTF
D gene: .
V gene: TRBV28
J gene: TRBJ1-2

CDR3 protein: CATSDSVAVLNEQFF
D gene: .
V gene: TRBV24-1
J gene: TRBJ2-1

CDR3 protein: CASSSGTDNSPLHF
D gene: TRBD1
V gene: TRBV7-3
J gene: TRBJ1-6

CDR3 protein: CASSQIPNPGLAGLYEQYF
D gene: TRBD2
V gene: TRBV4-3
J gene: TRBJ2-7

CDR3 protein: CASSQDWGDRGITDTQYF
D gene: TRBD1
V gene: TRBV4-1
J gene: TRBJ2-3

CDR3 protein: CASTRDRNSYNEQFF
D gene: TRBD1
V gene: TRBV28
J gene: TRBJ2-1

CDR3 protein: CASRQRGTSYEQYF
D gene: TRBD2
V gene: TRBV5-1
J gene: TRBJ2-7

CDR3 protein: CASSDQGDKNIQYF
D gene: .
V gene: TRBV2
J gene: TRBJ2-4

CDR3 protein: CASSQSAPLGTGGRETQYF
D gene: TRBD1
V gene: TRBV18
J gene: TRBJ2-5

CDR3 protein: CASSSVGDRGRQPQHF
D gene: TRBD1
V gene: TRBV7-9
J gene: TRBJ1-5

CDR3 protein: CASSVGQGARNGYTF
D gene: TRBD1
V gene: TRBV7-8
J gene: TRBJ1-2

CDR3 protein: CASQGYQETQYF
D gene: .
V gene: TRBV28
J gene: TRBJ2-5

CDR3 protein: CASSPSTDTQYF
D gene: .
V gene: TRBV7-9
J gene: TRBJ2-3

CDR3 protein: CASRPGTGLGADTQYF
D gene: .
V gene: TRBV7-8
J gene: TRBJ2-3

CDR3 protein: CASRKAGAANQPQHF
D gene: .
V gene: TRBV7-2
J gene: TRBJ1-5

CDR3 protein: CASSPARSRTDTQYF
D gene: .
V gene: TRBV18
J gene: TRBJ2-3

CDR3 protein: CASSDRDRVSYEQYF
D gene: TRBD1
V gene: TRBV6-1
J gene: TRBJ2-7

CDR3 protein: CASSTQYGYTF
D gene: .
V gene: TRBV2
J gene: TRBJ1-2

CDR3 protein: CASSSGGAGRKPQHF
D gene: .
V gene: TRBV5-6
J gene: TRBJ1-5

CDR3 protein: CASSHDPDQPQHF
D gene: .
V gene: TRBV3-1/TRBV3-2
J gene: TRBJ1-5

CDR3 protein: CASSQQGGGNQPQHF
D gene: .
V gene: TRBV6-4
J gene: TRBJ1-5

CDR3 protein: CASSLASGRTFRNEQFF
D gene: .
V gene: TRBV27
J gene: TRBJ2-1